Following are 19 T cell receptor beta chains from one sample sequenced in a study of T-cell reconstitution after alpha-beta-depleted transplantation in children. For TCRbeta, the library was prepared with unique molecular identifiers. TCRdb analysed the PCR reads with MiXCR anew, one entry per CDR3 protein. Here the sample spans just over 950,000 distinct CDR3 sequences, about 29% being singletons. Sequencing was performed on PBMCs, mostly from graft donor cells, taken 360 days after TCRalphabeta/CD19-depleted stem cell transplant. The receptors derive from a boy in the first two years of life who had a stem cell transplant for SCID, so the T cells may come from the graft donor.

The chain is built from TRBV6-5 and TRBJ2-1; D is ambiguous. This CDR3 spans 12 amino acids. CDR1 and CDR2 (germline): MNHEY, SVGAGI. Trimming cost V 6 bases and J 4 bases, with 7 bases left between them. CDR3 DNA sequence: TGTGCCAGCAGCGGAAGATACAATGAGCAGTTCTTC. Its translation is CASSGRYNEQFF.

This clonotype came up a few times. The genes are TRBV6-5 and TRBJ2-7; TRBD2 is a possible D gene (6 bases). V gave up 0 bases and J gave up 5 bases, with 11 bases separating them. This CDR3 is 14 amino acids long. Germline lookup yields CDR1 MNHEY and CDR2 SVGAGI. The CDR3 spells CASSYSGGGNEQYF. The CDR3 bases are TGTGCCAGCAGTTACTCGGGAGGTGGAAACGAGCAGTACTTC.

This clonotype was seen only a few times. The chain carries TRBV25-1 and TRBJ2-4; 7 positions match TRBD2. The CDR3 is 14 residues long. V lost 2 bases to trimming and J lost 4 bases; unmatched junction nucleotides: 2. Germline CDR1 is MGHDK and CDR2 is SYGVNS. Here the CDR3 reads CASSEEGGKNIQYF. The CDR3, as DNA: TGTGCCAGCAGTGAAGAGGGAGGGAAAAACATTCAGTACTTC.

The CDR3 loop reads CASSYRTPNYGYTF. The CDR3 DNA reads as TGTGCCAGCAGTTACCGGACACCGAACTATGGCTACACCTTC. The chain links TRBV6-5 to TRBJ1-2, with a tentative D call TRBD1 (5 bases). Between the trimmed V and J ends, which lost 2 bases and 2 bases, there was a span of 9 bases. This CDR3 has 14 amino acids. In germline, CDR1 is MNHEY, CDR2 SVGAGI.

The chain uses TRBV12-3 or TRBV12-4 and TRBJ1-4; 9 bases match TRBD1. V shed 4 bases, J shed 8 bases, and the junction held 11 bases outside the gene matches. The CDR3 spans 16 residues. The DNA of the CDR3 is TGTGCCAGCAGTTCTCCTTACAGGGGGCGGCCCGAAAAACTGTTTTTT. This gives the protein CASSSPYRGRPEKLFF.

This clonotype was recorded a few times. The V call is TRBV28, the J call TRBJ2-7; 7 bases fit TRBD1. The V segment lost 3 bases and the J segment 5 bases; nucleotides outside the gene matches: 4. This CDR3 is built from 13 residues. The V gene's germline CDR1 is MDHEN and CDR2 SYDVKM. The CDR3 is CASSFERGHEQYF. CDR3 nucleotide sequence: TGTGCCAGCAGTTTTGAGAGGGGGCACGAGCAGTACTTC.

The chain couples TRBV3-1 to TRBJ1-6, with TRBD1 identical over 10 bases. The CDR3 contains 14 residues. The junction had 6 bases not matched to a gene; V was cut back by 7 bases and J by 9 bases. Germline-derived CDR1 and CDR2 are LGHDT and YNNKEL (reference sequence). This CDR3 reads CASTTGTGVSPLHF. In DNA form, the CDR3 reads TGTGCCAGCACCACCGGGACAGGGGTTTCACCCCTCCACTTT.

This clonotype appeared a few times. The CDR3 protein is CASSQGLAGGPFSYNEQFF. In DNA form, the CDR3 reads TGTGCCAGCAGCCAAGGCCTAGCGGGGGGTCCTTTCTCCTACAATGAGCAGTTCTTC. J is TRBJ2-1 and V is TRBV4-2; 11 bases match TRBD2. The length of the CDR3 is 19 residues. CDR1 and CDR2 (germline): LGHNA, YNFKEQ. J was trimmed by 0 bases and V by 1 base; bases with no gene match: 8.

The CDR3 loop reads CASSPRQTAGNTIYF. In DNA form, the CDR3 reads TGTGCCAGCAGCCCCCGACAGACTGCTGGAAACACCATATATTTT. This chain uses TRBV14 with TRBJ1-3; D possibly corresponds to TRBD1 (5 bases). The V and J ends lost 4 bases and 2 bases respectively, with 12 bases between them. The CDR3 is 15 amino acids. The V gene's germline CDR1 is SGHDN and CDR2 FVKESK.

This clonotype showed up just a few times. V and J are TRBV18 and TRBJ2-5; D perhaps matches TRBD1 (5 bases). With 4 bases removed from V and 2 bases from J, the gap between germline ends came to 8 bases. The CDR3 contains 13 residues. Germline-derived CDR1 and CDR2 are KGHSH and LQKENI. CDR3 nucleotides: TGTGCCAGCTCACAGACAGTTCAAGAGACCCAGTACTTC. It encodes CASSQTVQETQYF.

This clonotype has just a few counts. The CDR3 DNA is TGTGCCAGCAGTTTAGTTGAACTGGGCCGCAGCCAAGAGACCCAGTACTTC. It yields the protein CASSLVELGRSQETQYF. V usage is TRBV12-3 or TRBV12-4 and J usage is TRBJ2-5, with D unclear. Trimming removed 1 base from V and 1 base from J, with 16 bases in between. CDR3 size: 17 residues.

This clonotype has a handful of counts. The rearrangement joins TRBV2 to TRBJ2-5; D perhaps matches TRBD2 (6 bases). Between the trimmed V and J ends, which lost 10 bases and 7 bases, there was a span of 19 bases. Germline values: CDR1 SNHLY, CDR2 FYNNEI. The length of the CDR3 is 13 residues. The CDR3 region has the DNA TGTGCCATACCTGATAGCGGTGATAGGACCCAGTACTTC. Its protein product is CAIPDSGDRTQYF. The variable domain in full, completed from reference TRBV2 and TRBJ2-5, reads EPEVTQTPSHQVTQMGQEVILRCVPISNHLYFYWYRQILGQKVEFLVSFYNNEISEKSEIFDDQFSVERPDGSNFTLKIRSTKLEDSAMYFCAIPDSGDRTQYFGPGTRLLVL.

The rearrangement links TRBV5-8 to TRBJ2-1; D gene ambiguous. Per germline, CDR1 SGHTS and CDR2 YDEGEE. V shed 10 bases and J shed 11 bases, with 16 bases lying between them. This CDR3 contains 11 residues. The CDR3 DNA reads TGTGCCCACGCGGACGAAAGCAAGCAGTTCTTC. Protein product: CAHADESKQFF.

In this sample, this clonotype turned up many times. The chain recombines TRBV7-3 with TRBJ1-1; D is uncertain. The CDR3 has 13 amino acids. The V end was cut by 6 bases, the J end by 5 bases, with 13 bases between. Per germline, CDR1 SGHTA and CDR2 FQGTGA. The CDR3 reads CASSYSLGTEAFF. In nucleotides, the CDR3 is TGTGCCAGCAGTTATTCCTTGGGGACTGAAGCTTTCTTT.

CDR3 protein: CASSRGAGYGYTF. DNA of the CDR3: TGTGCCAGCAGCCGGGGGGCGGGCTATGGCTACACCTTC. V gene TRBV7-2 combines with J gene TRBJ1-2; D is possibly TRBD1 (6 bases). V was trimmed by 5 bases and J by 4 bases, leaving 11 bases between them. The V gene's germline CDR1 is SGHTA and CDR2 FQGNSA. The CDR3 is made up of 13 amino acids.

V gene TRBV6-6 combines with J gene TRBJ2-1; D is undetermined. The CDR3 totals 12 residues. V gave up 2 bases and J gave up 9 bases, with 8 bases separating them. CDR1 is MNHNY and CDR2 is SVGAGI in the germline V gene (reference sequence). CDR3 coding DNA: TGTGCCAGCAGTTACACCTCCCTTGAGCAGTTCTTC. This gives the protein CASSYTSLEQFF.

The sample holds many counts of this clonotype. The CDR3 reads CASRELGGGPYYGYTF. The CDR3 region has the DNA TGTGCCAGCAGAGAATTAGGTGGCGGGCCCTACTATGGCTACACCTTC. This chain uses TRBV7-9 with TRBJ1-2; D ambiguous. The CDR3 length is 16 residues. Germline CDR1 and CDR2: SEHNR and FQNEAQ (reference sequence). V shed 6 bases and J shed 3 bases, with 20 bases lying between them. Looking up the rest from reference TRBV7-9 and TRBJ1-2 gives the full variable domain: DTGVSQNPRHKITKRGQNVTFRCDPISEHNRLYWYRQTLGQGPEFLTYFQNEAQLEKSRLLSDRFSAERPKGSFSTLEIQRTEQGDSAMYLCASRELGGGPYYGYTFGSGTRLTVV.

This clonotype was seen at least ten times. This chain joins TRBV5-1 and TRBJ2-1; 12 nucleotides agree with TRBD2. Trimming cost V 2 bases and J 7 bases; bases outside gene matches: 1. Per germline, CDR1 SGHRS and CDR2 YFSETQ. The CDR3 sequence is 14 residues long. CDR3 sequence reads: CASSLGTSGNEQFF. The CDR3 region has the DNA TGCGCCAGCAGCTTAGGGACTAGCGGGAATGAGCAGTTCTTC.

This clonotype was seen only a few times. This chain joins TRBV5-1 and TRBJ2-5; 7 bases agree with TRBD1. Germline CDR1 is SGHRS and CDR2 is YFSETQ. The V gene end was trimmed by 5 bases and the J gene end by 2 bases; junction bases not matched to a gene: 6. The length of the CDR3 is 14 residues. This CDR3 is CASSRPGQQETQYF. The CDR3 nucleotides are TGCGCCAGCAGTCGGCCGGGACAGCAAGAGACCCAGTACTTC.